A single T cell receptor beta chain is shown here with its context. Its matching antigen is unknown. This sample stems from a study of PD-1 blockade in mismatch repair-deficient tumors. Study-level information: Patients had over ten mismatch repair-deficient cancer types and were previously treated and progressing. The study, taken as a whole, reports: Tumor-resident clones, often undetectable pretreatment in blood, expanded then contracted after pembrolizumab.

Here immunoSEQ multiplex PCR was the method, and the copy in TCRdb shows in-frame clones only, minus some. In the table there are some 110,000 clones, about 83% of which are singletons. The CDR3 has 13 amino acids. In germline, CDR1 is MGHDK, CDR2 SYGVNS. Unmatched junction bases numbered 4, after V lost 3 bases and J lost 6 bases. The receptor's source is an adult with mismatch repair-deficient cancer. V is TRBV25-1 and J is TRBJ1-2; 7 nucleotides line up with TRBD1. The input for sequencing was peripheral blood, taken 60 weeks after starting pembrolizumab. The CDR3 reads CASSDPDRDGYTF. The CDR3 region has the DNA TGTGCCAGCAGTGACCCCGACAGGGATGGCTACACCTTC.